The 14 T cell receptor beta chains presented below share a single source sample, sequenced in a study of T cells in Graves' hyperthyroidism and ophthalmopathy. Amplified TCR beta CDR3 regions derived from RNA transcripts. With the HTBI primer set, the TCR CDR3 went through a first round of RT-PCR. TCRdb analysed the multiplex PCR reads with MiXCR anew, one entry per CDR3 protein. The sample holds approximately 690,000 distinct CDR3 sequences; less than 25% are singletons and the top ten take under 35%. Sequenced input: blood. The receptor source for this set is a man aged 30 to 45 with Graves' ophthalmopathy.

The chain combines TRBV7-8 with TRBJ2-1, with 10 nucleotides matching TRBD1. CDR1 is SGHVS, CDR2 FQNEAQ, per germline. Unmatched junction bases numbered 5, after V lost 3 bases and J lost 15 bases. The CDR3 runs 12 residues. The CDR3 sequence is CASSFPGQGMFF. Written as DNA, the CDR3 is TGTGCCAGCAGCTTTCCGGGACAGGGGATGTTCTTC.

V is TRBV28 and J is TRBJ1-2, with 9 bases identical to TRBD1. V was pared by 6 bases and J by 5 bases, with 4 bases of the junction left unmatched. Germline CDR1 and CDR2: MDHEN and SYDVKM. There are 13 residues in the CDR3. CDR3 region: CASRGDRAYGYTF. The CDR3 DNA reads as TGTGCCAGCAGGGGGGACAGGGCGTATGGCTACACCTTC.

This clonotype has at least ten counts. The genes are TRBV18 and TRBJ1-1; tentative D call: TRBD1 (5 bases). CDR3 size: 13 residues. The germline V and J ends were trimmed by 3 bases and 7 bases, with 12 bases remaining between them. Germline lookup yields CDR1 KGHSH and CDR2 LQKENI. The CDR3 here is CASSPQGRGEAFF. CDR3 bases: TGTGCCAGCTCACCTCAGGGACGAGGTGAAGCTTTCTTT.

Only a few counts were recorded for this clonotype. J is TRBJ2-5 and V is TRBV6-1; the D gene is possibly TRBD1 (6 bases). Germline-derived CDR1 and CDR2 are MNHNS and SASEGT. This CDR3 is built from 14 residues. The V gene lost 5 bases and the J gene lost 0 bases, with 10 bases spanning the gap. The CDR3 loop reads CASSQTGDQETQYF. CDR3 nucleotides: TGTGCCAGCAGTCAGACAGGAGACCAAGAGACCCAGTACTTC.

This clonotype was counted at least ten times. The chain links TRBV20-1 to TRBJ2-7, with 15 bases that match TRBD2. The CDR3 is 15 residues long. V lost 7 bases, J lost 1 base, and 5 bases stayed unmatched. Germline V gene lookup returns CDR1 DFQATT and CDR2 SNEGSKA (reference sequence). The CDR3 nucleotides are TGCAGTGGACGGACTAGCGGGAGGGGGTCCTACGAGCAGTACTTC. It codes for CSGRTSGRGSYEQYF.

For this clonotype: One end of the junction fails to match germline, which may point to a read error. The gene calls are TRBV7-8 and TRBJ2-1; 12 bases agree with TRBD2. The CDR3 length is 15 residues. The V gene's germline CDR1 is SGHVS and CDR2 FQNEAQ. CDR3 residues: CASSLAGGPEPEQFF. DNA for the CDR3: TGTGCCAGCAGCCTAGCGGGAGGGCCCGAGCCTGAGCAGTTCTTC.

This clonotype was seen ten or more times. This chain connects TRBV12-3 or TRBV12-4 to TRBJ2-3; D gene uncertain. The CDR3 runs to 12 residues. V lost 6 bases, J lost 8 bases, and 12 bases lay in between. CDR3 nucleotide sequence: TGTGCCAGCAGCCCTGTTGGAGCTACGCAGTATTTT. Translated: CASSPVGATQYF.

Regarding this clonotype: A read error may produce the germline difference seen at one junction end. V is TRBV19 and J is TRBJ2-4; no clear D. This CDR3 contains 14 residues. Germline CDR1 LNHDA, CDR2 SQIVND (reference sequence). The CDR3 here is CAGSPISRENIQYF. CDR3 DNA sequence: TGTGCCGGTAGTCCAATTTCCCGGGAAAACATTCAGTACTTC.

This chain uses TRBV4-1 with TRBJ1-1, with D perhaps matching TRBD1 (6 bases). Germline CDR1 reads MGHRA; CDR2 reads YSYEKL. There are 14 residues in the CDR3. The V gene lost 3 bases and the J gene lost 4 bases, with 12 bases spanning the gap. DNA of the CDR3: TGCGCCAGCAGCCACTTCACAGGGCGCACTGAAGCTTTCTTT. It codes for CASSHFTGRTEAFF.

This chain joins TRBV6-5 and TRBJ2-1, with D possibly being TRBD1 (8 bases). V was trimmed by 0 bases and J by 2 bases, leaving 14 bases between them. The CDR3 spans 17 residues. CDR1 MNHEY and CDR2 SVGAGI come from the germline V gene. In DNA form, the CDR3 reads TGTGCCAGCAGTTACTCGCGTACAGGGGGGGCCTACAATGAGCAGTTCTTC. Its protein product is CASSYSRTGGAYNEQFF.

This clonotype was picked up a small number of times. The gene calls are TRBV7-8 and TRBJ2-2; D is ambiguous. V gave up 5 bases and J gave up 3 bases, with 10 bases separating them. This CDR3 has 14 amino acids. Germline CDR1 SGHVS, CDR2 FQNEAQ. In DNA, the CDR3 is TGTGCCAGCAGCCCGACTCAAGACACCGGGGAGCTGTTTTTT. The encoded protein is CASSPTQDTGELFF.

This clonotype was seen ten or more times. The chain uses TRBV28 and TRBJ2-7, with D possibly matching TRBD1 (5 bases). Trimming removed 4 bases at V and 2 bases at J, with 24 bases between. The CDR3 is made up of 18 amino acids. The germline V gene has CDR1 MDHEN and CDR2 SYDVKM. DNA of the CDR3: TGTGCCAGCAGTTCCTCTCAGGGAAGGAGTTTTAGCCCCTACGAGCAGTACTTC. Its protein product is CASSSSQGRSFSPYEQYF.

In this sample, this clonotype turned up many times. The CDR3 sequence: CASSQEGVRVTEAFF. CDR3 bases: TGTGCCAGCAGCCAAGAAGGAGTCAGGGTCACTGAAGCTTTCTTT. This rearrangement joins TRBV3-1 to TRBJ1-1, with D possibly TRBD1 on 5 matching bases. The germline V gene has CDR1 LGHDT and CDR2 YNNKEL (reference sequence). The CDR3 is 15 residues long. Between the trimmed V and J ends, which lost 0 bases and 4 bases, there was a span of 12 bases.

This clonotype was detected ten times or more. The chain uses TRBV5-1 and TRBJ1-1, with D uncertain. Germline loops: CDR1 SGHRS, CDR2 YFSETQ. The CDR3 length is 14 residues. Between the trimmed V and J ends, which lost 0 bases and 3 bases, there was a span of 9 bases. The CDR3 reads CASSLAGPYTEAFF. The CDR3 nucleotides read TGCGCCAGCAGCTTGGCCGGGCCGTACACTGAAGCTTTCTTT.